These 18 T cell receptor beta chains were sequenced from one sample in a study of T cell responses to AZD1222 COVID-19 vaccine. The data were produced by immunoSEQ multiplex PCR, yet TCRdb's version contains in-frame clones alone and is incomplete. The table lists 100,000 to 150,000 clones, more than 70% of them singletons. The sample in question was peripheral blood, obtained on day 0 of AZD1222 vaccination. These TCRs come from an adult in good health.

There are a few counts of this clone. The genes are TRBV29-1 and TRBJ2-2; 8 bases map to TRBD1. The CDR3 is 13 residues long. Per germline, CDR1 SQVTM and CDR2 ANQGSEA. J was trimmed by 4 bases and V by 7 bases; bases with no gene match: 5. CDR3 sequence: CSGGQGPTGELFF. Written as DNA, the CDR3 is TGCAGCGGCGGACAGGGTCCCACCGGGGAGCTGTTTTTT.

The chain links TRBV5-5 to TRBJ2-1, with TRBD2 matching 10 bases. Germline V gene sequence: CDR1 SGHKS, CDR2 YYEKEE (reference sequence). CDR3 length equals 15 residues. The V segment lost 0 bases and the J segment 8 bases; nucleotides outside the gene matches: 5. The CDR3 DNA reads as TGTGCCAGCAGCTTGGCTAGCGGGAGTATCGATGAGCAGTTCTTC. This encodes CASSLASGSIDEQFF.

This clone has only a few counts. The CDR3, as DNA: TGTGCCAGCAGGCCGCGACAGGTTTTAACTGAAGCTTTCTTT. Amino acids: CASRPRQVLTEAFF. The chain carries TRBV6-5 and TRBJ1-1; TRBD1 is a possible D gene (6 bases). The CDR3 runs to 14 residues. Germline loops: CDR1 MNHEY, CDR2 SVGAGI. V was clipped by 6 bases and J by 5 bases, with 16 bases between them.

The chain combines TRBV5-1 with TRBJ2-3, with 8 bases aligning to TRBD2. Looked up from germline, CDR1 is SGHRS and CDR2 is YFSETQ. Trimming removed 4 bases from V and 4 bases from J; junction bases left unmatched: 8. This CDR3 region has 15 residues. The CDR3 is CASSPSVGGADTQYF. The CDR3 nucleotides read TGCGCCAGCAGCCCGTCGGTCGGGGGGGCAGATACGCAGTATTTT.

The rearrangement links TRBV6-5 to TRBJ1-2, with 9 bases fitting TRBD1. This CDR3 region has 14 residues. V gave up 6 bases and J gave up 5 bases; unmatched junction bases: 7. Looked up from germline, CDR1 is MNHEY and CDR2 is SVGAGI. CDR3 DNA sequence: TGTGCCAGCAGCGACACAGGGGGCGCGTATGGCTACACCTTC. Its protein is CASSDTGGAYGYTF.

The V and J genes are TRBV24-1 and TRBJ2-3; D remains unclear. V was trimmed by 2 bases and J by 7 bases, leaving 6 bases between them. This CDR3 spans 12 amino acids. Per germline, CDR1 KGHDR and CDR2 SFDVKD. This CDR3 reads CATSDSGYTQYF. The CDR3 nucleotides read TGTGCCACCAGTGATTCGGGCTATACGCAGTATTTT.

This rearrangement joins TRBV7-8 to TRBJ1-2, with TRBD1 matching over 9 bases. Germline trimming cut 5 bases from V and 5 bases from J; bases unmatched to any gene: 9. The CDR3 has 15 amino acids. Germline V CDR1 and CDR2: SGHVS, FQNEAQ. The CDR3 loop reads CASSQRTGAGYGYTF. CDR3 in DNA: TGTGCCAGCAGCCAACGGACAGGGGCAGGGTATGGCTACACCTTC.

A few counts support this clone. The CDR3 region is CSVESRQGPNEKLFF. CDR3 nucleotides: TGCAGCGTAGAATCCAGACAGGGTCCTAATGAAAAACTGTTTTTT. The chain joins TRBV29-1 to TRBJ1-4, with TRBD1 matching over 7 bases. The CDR3 totals 15 residues. Germline V lookup: CDR1 SQVTM, CDR2 ANQGSEA. The trim removed 6 bases at V and 3 bases at J, leaving 10 bases unmatched.

J is TRBJ1-2 and V is TRBV7-9; D is undetermined. Trimming shortened V by 2 bases and J by 5 bases, and 6 bases separated the two germline ends. Looked up from germline, CDR1 is SEHNR and CDR2 is FQNEAQ (reference sequence). The CDR3 is 12 residues long. The CDR3 sequence: CASSLQSYGYTF. CDR3 bases: TGTGCCAGCAGCTTACAGAGTTATGGCTACACCTTC.

This clone was counted a few times. The same CDR3 arises from other DNA sequences in this sample as well. This sequence joins TRBV9 and TRBJ1-1; perhaps TRBD1 as D (6 bases). The CDR3 totals 14 residues. Germline CDR1 is SGDLS and CDR2 is YYNGEE. Trimming removed 2 bases at V and 3 bases at J, with 11 bases between. CDR3 loop: CASSVLTGDTEAFF. The CDR3 DNA follows: TGTGCCAGCAGCGTGTTGACAGGCGACACTGAAGCTTTCTTT. The complete variable domain, with remaining parts taken from reference TRBV9 and TRBJ1-1, reads DSGVTQTPKHLITATGQRVTLRCSPRSGDLSVYWYQQSLDQGLQFLIQYYNGEERAKGNILERFSAQQFPDLHSELNLSSLELGDSALYFCASSVLTGDTEAFFGQGTRLTVV.

This chain links TRBV5-1 with TRBJ2-2; 15 bases are a match to TRBD2. The CDR3 runs to 16 residues. V dropped 6 bases and J dropped 4; count of bases not matched to a gene: 4. The germline gives CDR1 SGHRS, CDR2 YFSETQ. CDR3 sequence reads: CASTPGLAGGTGELFF. CDR3 bases: TGCGCCAGCACCCCGGGACTAGCGGGAGGCACCGGGGAGCTGTTTTTT.

The CDR3 DNA follows: TGCGCCAGCAGCCAAGATCCAGACAATCAGCCCCAGCATTTT. Residues: CASSQDPDNQPQHF. The chain uses TRBV4-1 and TRBJ1-5; D is undetermined. Germline values: CDR1 MGHRA, CDR2 YSYEKL. With 0 bases removed from V and 3 bases from J, the gap between germline ends came to 6 bases. This CDR3 spans 14 amino acids.

The CDR3 loop is CASSPGYNQPQHF. CDR3 bases: TGCGCCAGCAGTCCGGGGTACAATCAGCCCCAGCATTTT. The rearrangement uses TRBV10-2 and TRBJ1-5; D gene ambiguous. Germline V lookup: CDR1 WSHSY, CDR2 SAAADI. This CDR3 region has 13 residues. The V gene lost 5 bases and the J gene lost 3 bases, with 8 bases spanning the gap.

The chain joins TRBV24-1 to TRBJ2-1; 10 bases are shared with TRBD1. The J segment lost 6 bases and the V segment lost 3 bases, leaving 7 bases of the junction unmatched. CDR1 is KGHDR, CDR2 SFDVKD, per germline. This CDR3 has 16 residues. The chain's CDR3 is CATSDPPRTGGNEQFF. CDR3 sequence (DNA): TGTGCCACCAGTGATCCTCCCCGGACAGGGGGCAATGAGCAGTTCTTC.

The rearrangement joins TRBV25-1 to TRBJ2-7; possibly TRBD2 for D (6 bases). Per the germline V gene, CDR1 is MGHDK and CDR2 is SYGVNS. The CDR3 spans 17 residues. The germline V and J ends were trimmed by 1 base and 5 bases, with 21 bases remaining between them. CDR3 in DNA: TGTGCCAGCAGTGAATTCTTGCCTGGGGGAGGAGACGACGAGCAGTACTTC. It is translated as CASSEFLPGGGDDEQYF.

V usage is TRBV5-1 and J usage is TRBJ2-3, with 8 bases identical to TRBD1. The trim removed 4 bases at V and 0 bases at J, leaving 7 bases unmatched. Germline V CDR1 and CDR2: SGHRS, YFSETQ. CDR3 length: 16 residues. This CDR3 reads CASSEGQVISTDTQYF. The DNA for the CDR3 is TGCGCCAGCAGCGAGGGACAGGTCATTAGCACAGATACGCAGTATTTT. The whole variable domain, filled in from reference TRBV5-1 and TRBJ2-3, reads KAGVTQTPRYLIKTRGQQVTLSCSPISGHRSVSWYQQTPGQGLQFLFEYFSETQRNKGNFPGRFSGRQFSNSRSEMNVSTLELGDSALYLCASSEGQVISTDTQYFGPGTRLTVL.

V usage is TRBV2 and J usage is TRBJ2-7; 7 bases map to TRBD2. The CDR3 has 15 amino acids. Germline V gene sequence: CDR1 SNHLY, CDR2 FYNNEI. J was trimmed by 1 base and V by 2 bases; bases with no gene match: 5. The CDR3 DNA follows: TGTGCCAGCAGTGAATGGTCTAGCGGTTCCTACGAGCAGTACTTC. It encodes CASSEWSSGSYEQYF. The entire variable domain, with the rest obtained from reference TRBV2 and TRBJ2-7, is as follows: EPEVTQTPSHQVTQMGQEVILRCVPISNHLYFYWYRQILGQKVEFLVSFYNNEISEKSEIFDDQFSVERPDGSNFTLKIRSTKLEDSAMYFCASSEWSSGSYEQYFGPGTRLTVT.

The chain links TRBV7-2 to TRBJ1-1, with D possibly matching TRBD1 (5 bases). Germline V gene data show CDR1 as SGHTA and CDR2 as FQGNSA. Trimming pared 5 bases from V and 6 bases from J, leaving 10 bases between. This CDR3 comprises 12 residues. This CDR3 reads CASSRDRAEAFF. The CDR3 DNA sequence: TGTGCCAGCAGCCGCGACAGAGCTGAAGCTTTCTTT. Using reference TRBV7-2 and TRBJ1-1 for the parts outside the CDR3, the full variable domain is GAGVSQSPSNKVTEKGKDVELRCDPISGHTALYWYRQSLGQGLEFLIYFQGNSAPDKSGLPSDRFSAERTGGSVSTLTIQRTQQEDSAVYLCASSRDRAEAFFGQGTRLTVV.